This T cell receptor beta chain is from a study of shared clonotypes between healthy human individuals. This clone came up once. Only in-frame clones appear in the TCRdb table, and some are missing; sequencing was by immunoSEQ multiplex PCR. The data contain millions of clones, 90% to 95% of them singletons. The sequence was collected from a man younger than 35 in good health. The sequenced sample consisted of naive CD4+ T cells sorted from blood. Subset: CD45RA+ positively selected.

The CDR3 is CASSSGTSGALETQYF. CDR3 coding DNA: TGTGCCAGCAGTTCCGGCACTAGCGGAGCTCTAGAGACCCAGTACTTC. The chain uses TRBV11-2 and TRBJ2-5; 8 bases align to TRBD2. Germline V gene sequence: CDR1 SGHAT, CDR2 FQNNGV. There are 16 residues in the CDR3. J gave up 4 bases and V 6 bases, and 13 bases lay outside the gene matches.